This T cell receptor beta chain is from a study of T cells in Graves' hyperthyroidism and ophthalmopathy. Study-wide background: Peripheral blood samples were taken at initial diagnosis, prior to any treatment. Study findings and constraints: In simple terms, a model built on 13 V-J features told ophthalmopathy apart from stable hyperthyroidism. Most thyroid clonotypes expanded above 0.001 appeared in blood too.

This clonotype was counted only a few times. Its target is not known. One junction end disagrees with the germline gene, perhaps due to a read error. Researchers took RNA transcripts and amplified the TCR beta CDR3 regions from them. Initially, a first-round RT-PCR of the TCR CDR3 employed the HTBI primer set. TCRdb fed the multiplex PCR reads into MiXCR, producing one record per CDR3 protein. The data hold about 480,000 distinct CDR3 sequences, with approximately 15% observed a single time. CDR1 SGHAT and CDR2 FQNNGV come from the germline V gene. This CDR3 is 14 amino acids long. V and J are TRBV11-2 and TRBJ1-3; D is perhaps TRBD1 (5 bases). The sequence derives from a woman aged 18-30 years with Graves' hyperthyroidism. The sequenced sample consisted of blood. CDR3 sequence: CASSLTRVGITIYF. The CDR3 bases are TGTGCCAGCAGCTTAACCAGGGTTGGAATCACCATATATTTT.